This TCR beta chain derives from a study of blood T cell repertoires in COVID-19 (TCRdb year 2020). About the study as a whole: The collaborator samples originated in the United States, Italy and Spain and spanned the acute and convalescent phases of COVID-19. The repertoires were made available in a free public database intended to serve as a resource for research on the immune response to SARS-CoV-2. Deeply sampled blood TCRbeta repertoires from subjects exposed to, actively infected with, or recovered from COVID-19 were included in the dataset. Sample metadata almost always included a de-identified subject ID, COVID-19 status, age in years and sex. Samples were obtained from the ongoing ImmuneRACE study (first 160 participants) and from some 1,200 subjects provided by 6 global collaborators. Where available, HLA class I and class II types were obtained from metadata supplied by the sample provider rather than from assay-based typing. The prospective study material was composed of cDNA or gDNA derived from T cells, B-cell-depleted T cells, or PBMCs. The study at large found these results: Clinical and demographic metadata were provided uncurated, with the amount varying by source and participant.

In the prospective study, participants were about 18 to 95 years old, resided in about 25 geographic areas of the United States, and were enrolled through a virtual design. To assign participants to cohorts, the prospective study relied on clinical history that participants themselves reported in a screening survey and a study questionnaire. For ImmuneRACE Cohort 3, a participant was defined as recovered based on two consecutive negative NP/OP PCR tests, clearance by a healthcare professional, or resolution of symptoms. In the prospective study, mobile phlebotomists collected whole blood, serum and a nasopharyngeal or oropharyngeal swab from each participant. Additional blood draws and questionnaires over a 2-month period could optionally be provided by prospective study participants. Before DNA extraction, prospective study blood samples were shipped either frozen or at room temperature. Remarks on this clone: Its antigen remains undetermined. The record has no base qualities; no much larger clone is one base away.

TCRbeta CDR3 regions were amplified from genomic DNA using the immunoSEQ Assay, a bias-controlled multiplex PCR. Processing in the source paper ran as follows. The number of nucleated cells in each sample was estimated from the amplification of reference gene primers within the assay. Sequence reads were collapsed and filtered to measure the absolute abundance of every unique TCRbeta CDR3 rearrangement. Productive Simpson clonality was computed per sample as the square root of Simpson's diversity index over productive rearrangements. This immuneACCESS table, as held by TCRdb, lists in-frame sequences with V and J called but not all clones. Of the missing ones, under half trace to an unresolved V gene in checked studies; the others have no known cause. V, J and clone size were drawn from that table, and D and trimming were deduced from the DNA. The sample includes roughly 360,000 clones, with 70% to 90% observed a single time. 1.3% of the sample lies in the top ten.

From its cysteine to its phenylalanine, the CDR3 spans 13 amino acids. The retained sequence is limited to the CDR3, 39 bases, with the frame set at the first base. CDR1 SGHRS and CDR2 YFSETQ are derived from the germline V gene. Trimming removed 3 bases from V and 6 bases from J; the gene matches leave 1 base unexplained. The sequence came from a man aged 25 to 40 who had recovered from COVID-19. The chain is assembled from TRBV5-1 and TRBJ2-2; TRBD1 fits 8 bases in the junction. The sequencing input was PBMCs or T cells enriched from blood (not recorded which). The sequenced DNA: TGCGCCAGCAGCTCGGACAGGGCCGGGGAGCTGTTTTTT. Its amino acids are CASSSDRAGELFF.